Listed below are T cell receptor beta chains from one sample, sequenced in a study of T cell clones after liver transplantation. Measured with immunoSEQ multiplex PCR; TCRdb has only the in-frame clones, and not every one. The sample holds some 80,000 clones; around four fifths are singletons and the top ten take less than 2.5%. This specimen was CD4+ T cells from blood, taken less than 50 months after liver transplant. The receptors come from a human patient who received a liver transplant. Certain T cells may be donor cells from the graft. Each CDR3 is given with its conserved first and last residue. Each record gives: V gene, clone size, J gene, D gene, CDR3 protein, CDR3 DNA. The D gene is left open where the match is weak. For some rows the clone size is stated as once, few or many, or as a class when expanded; others skip it.

v_call: TRBV5-1
clone_size: few
j_call: TRBJ2-1
d_call: TRBD1
cdr3_aa: CASSLQGGLSYNEQFF
cdr3_nt: TGCGCCAGCAGCCTCCAAGGGGGCTTGTCCTACAATGAGCAGTTCTTC

v_call: TRBV19
clone_size: .
j_call: TRBJ1-4
d_call: .
cdr3_aa: CASSFGRENEKLFF
cdr3_nt: TGTGCCAGTAGTTTCGGGAGGGAAAATGAAAAACTGTTTTTT

v_call: TRBV5-1
clone_size: .
j_call: TRBJ2-7
d_call: TRBD1
cdr3_aa: CASSLDTGDPYEQYF
cdr3_nt: TGCGCCAGCAGCTTGGATACAGGGGACCCTTACGAGCAGTACTTC

v_call: TRBV7-2
clone_size: .
j_call: TRBJ1-5
d_call: .
cdr3_aa: CASSLDQGSQPQHF
cdr3_nt: TGTGCCAGCAGCTTAGATCAGGGTTCTCAGCCCCAGCATTTT

v_call: TRBV29-1
clone_size: .
j_call: TRBJ2-3
d_call: TRBD2
cdr3_aa: CSVVGLAGGPTDTQYF
cdr3_nt: TGCAGCGTTGTCGGGCTAGCGGGAGGGCCCACAGATACGCAGTATTTT

v_call: TRBV7-3
clone_size: .
j_call: TRBJ2-7
d_call: .
cdr3_aa: CATQGYEQYF
cdr3_nt: TGTGCCACCCAGGGATACGAGCAGTACTTC

v_call: TRBV19
clone_size: once
j_call: TRBJ1-5
d_call: .
cdr3_aa: CASTISGGTDQPQHF
cdr3_nt: TGTGCCAGTACTATAAGTGGGGGAACGGATCAGCCCCAGCATTTT

v_call: TRBV5-1
clone_size: .
j_call: TRBJ2-3
d_call: .
cdr3_aa: CASSDSSPGGTDTQYF
cdr3_nt: TGCGCCAGCAGCGACAGTTCCCCCGGGGGCACAGATACGCAGTATTTT

v_call: TRBV13
clone_size: .
j_call: TRBJ1-3
d_call: .
cdr3_aa: CASSLSPGGRGNTIYF
cdr3_nt: TGTGCCAGCAGCCTTTCCCCGGGGGGGCGAGGAAACACCATATATTTT

v_call: TRBV18
clone_size: medium-sized
j_call: TRBJ2-5
d_call: TRBD1
cdr3_aa: CASSPPSGGARGTQYF
cdr3_nt: TGTGCCAGCTCACCACCCTCAGGGGGCGCGAGGGGGACCCAGTACTTC

v_call: TRBV4-1
clone_size: .
j_call: TRBJ2-1
d_call: TRBD2
cdr3_aa: CASSTSGSSYNEQFF
cdr3_nt: TGCGCCAGCTCGACTAGCGGGAGCTCCTACAATGAGCAGTTCTTC

v_call: TRBV7-2
clone_size: few
j_call: TRBJ2-7
d_call: TRBD1
cdr3_aa: CASNFRGLGEQYF
cdr3_nt: TGTGCCAGCAACTTCAGGGGGTTGGGAGAGCAGTACTTC

v_call: TRBV7-3
clone_size: once
j_call: TRBJ1-1
d_call: TRBD1
cdr3_aa: CASSPRTGDATEAFF
cdr3_nt: TGTGCCAGCAGCCCTAGGACAGGGGATGCCACTGAAGCTTTCTTT

v_call: TRBV10-3
clone_size: few
j_call: TRBJ2-3
d_call: TRBD2
cdr3_aa: CAISDRGGTDTQYF
cdr3_nt: TGTGCCATCAGTGATCGGGGGGGGACGGATACGCAGTATTTT